Here is one T cell receptor (beta chain) with its context. Its antigen is still unknown. V shed 2 bases and J shed 4 bases, with 12 bases lying between them. Germline loops: CDR1 SGHTA, CDR2 FQGNSA. The CDR3 contains 14 residues. Caucasian, healthy and from Russia, the donors were aged between about 6 and 100. The data were taken from a study of blood T cells in healthy people across ages. PCR was performed a second time for roughly 6 to 12 cycles using a sample-barcoded 5' primer and a J-beta primer mix. Template switching added a 12-random-nucleotide identifier to every cDNA molecule. Using its own MiXCR run on the 5' RACE reads, TCRdb lists one record per CDR3 protein. The top ten hold roughly 8% of the sample, which has 1.5 million to 2 million distinct CDR3 sequences, 25% to 30% seen once. Study outcomes and limitations: Diversity estimates from one million T cells were considered underestimates. Roughly linear age-related decline in beta diversity appeared, significant by age approximately 40.

This TCR was recovered from a woman aged 25 to 39 in good health. The V and J genes are TRBV7-2 and TRBJ2-7; D is ambiguous. Sequencing was carried out using blood. This CDR3 reads CASSLSGVPYEQYF. In nucleotides, the CDR3 is TGTGCCAGCAGCTTAAGTGGCGTCCCATACGAGCAGTACTTC.